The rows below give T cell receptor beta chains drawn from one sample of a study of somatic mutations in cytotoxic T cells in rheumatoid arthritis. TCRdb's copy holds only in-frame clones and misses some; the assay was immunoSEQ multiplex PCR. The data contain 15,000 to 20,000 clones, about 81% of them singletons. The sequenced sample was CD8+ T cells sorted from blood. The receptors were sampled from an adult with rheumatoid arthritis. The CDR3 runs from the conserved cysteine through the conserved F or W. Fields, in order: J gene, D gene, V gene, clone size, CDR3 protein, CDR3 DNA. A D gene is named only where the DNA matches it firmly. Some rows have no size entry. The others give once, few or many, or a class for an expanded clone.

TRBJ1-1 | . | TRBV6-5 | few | CASSSDRTFTEAFF | TGTGCCAGCAGTTCCGACAGGACCTTCACTGAAGCTTTCTTT
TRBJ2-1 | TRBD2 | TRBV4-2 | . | CASSPLAGGADEQFF | TGTGCCAGCAGCCCGTTAGCGGGGGGGGCGGATGAGCAGTTCTTC
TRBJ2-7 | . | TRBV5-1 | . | CASSLNPYEQYF | TGCGCCAGCAGCCTCAACCCCTACGAGCAGTACTTC
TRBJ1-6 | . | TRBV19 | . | CASSLSTGFQSSYNSPLHF | TGTGCCAGTAGTTTATCAACAGGGTTTCAAAGCTCCTATAATTCACCCCTCCACTTT
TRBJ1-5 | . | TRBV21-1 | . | CASSKIGDRLLGNQPQHF | TGTGCCAGCAGCAAAATAGGGGACAGACTTTTGGGCAATCAGCCCCAGCATTTT
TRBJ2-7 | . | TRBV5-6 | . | CASSRGSMEQYF | TGTGCCAGCAGCCGGGGGAGCATGGAGCAGTACTTC
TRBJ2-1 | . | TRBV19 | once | CASSIYGSTYNEQFF | TGTGCCAGTAGTATTTATGGCAGTACTTACAATGAGCAGTTCTTC
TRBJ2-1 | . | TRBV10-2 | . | CASSDYEQFF | TGCGCCAGCAGTGACTATGAGCAGTTCTTC
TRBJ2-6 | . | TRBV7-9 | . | CASSSFLSGANVLTF | TGTGCCAGCAGCTCCTTCCTCTCTGGGGCCAACGTCCTGACTTTC
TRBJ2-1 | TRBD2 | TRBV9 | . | CASSWGGAGGDNEQFF | TGTGCCAGCAGTTGGGGTGGAGCGGGGGGGGACAATGAGCAGTTCTTC
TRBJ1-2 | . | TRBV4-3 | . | CASSLAEGVRGYTF | TGCGCCAGCAGCCTCGCGGAGGGGGTAAGGGGCTACACCTTC
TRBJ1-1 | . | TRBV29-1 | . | CSVEDQPGGLNTEAFF | TGCAGCGTTGAAGATCAACCGGGGGGCCTGAACACTGAAGCTTTCTTT
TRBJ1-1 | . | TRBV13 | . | CASSFRQGVVTEAFF | TGTGCCAGCAGCTTCCGTCAGGGAGTCGTCACTGAAGCTTTCTTT
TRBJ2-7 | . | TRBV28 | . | CASSFGDDSYEQYF | TGTGCCAGCAGTTTTGGGGATGACAGCTACGAGCAGTACTTC
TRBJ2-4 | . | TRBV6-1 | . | CASSETLTKNIQYF | TGTGCCAGCAGTGAGACGTTGACCAAAAACATTCAGTACTTC
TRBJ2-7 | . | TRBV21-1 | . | CASSNSSRDPGYEQYF | TGTGCCAGCAGCAATTCATCCCGGGACCCAGGCTACGAGCAGTACTTC
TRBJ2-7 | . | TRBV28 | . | CASSLTRGSYEQYF | TGTGCCAGCAGTTTAACGCGGGGCTCCTACGAGCAGTACTTC
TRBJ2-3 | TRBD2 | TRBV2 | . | CASSGGGSSDTQYF | TGTGCCAGCAGCGGGGGGGGCTCCTCAGATACGCAGTATTTT
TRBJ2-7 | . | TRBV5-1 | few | CASSLDGEQYF | TGCGCCAGCAGCTTGGACGGCGAGCAGTACTTC
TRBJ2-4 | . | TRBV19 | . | CASSIVGGFQYF | TGTGCCAGTAGTATAGTCGGGGGATTCCAGTACTTC
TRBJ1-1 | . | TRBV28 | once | CVVGTEAFF | TGTGTGGTGGGCACTGAAGCTTTCTTT
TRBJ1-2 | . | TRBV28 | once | CASSLGTTAINYGYTF | TGTGCCAGCAGTTTGGGAACGACAGCGATTAACTATGGCTACACCTTC
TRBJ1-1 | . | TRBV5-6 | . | CASSLPTTEAFF | TGTGCCAGCAGCTTACCAACGACTGAAGCTTTCTTT
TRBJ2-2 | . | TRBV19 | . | CASSTPLLYGTGELFF | TGTGCCAGTAGTACCCCACTACTTTACGGCACCGGGGAGCTGTTTTTT
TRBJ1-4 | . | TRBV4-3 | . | CASSQDTRPMDEKLFF | TGCGCCAGCAGCCAAGATACGAGGCCCATGGATGAAAAACTGTTTTTT
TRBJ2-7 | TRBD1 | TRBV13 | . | CASSEGQGEQYF | TGTGCCAGCAGCGAAGGACAGGGCGAACAGTACTTC
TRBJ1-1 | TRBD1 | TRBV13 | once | CASSEPGGYTEAFF | TGTGCCAGCAGCGAGCCAGGGGGGTACACTGAAGCTTTCTTT
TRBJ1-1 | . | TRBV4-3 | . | CASSQGDLPDNTEAFF | TGCGCCAGCAGCCAAGGTGACCTCCCGGACAACACTGAAGCTTTCTTT
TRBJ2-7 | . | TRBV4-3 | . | CASSQEIAESYEQYF | TGCGCCAGCAGCCAAGAAATAGCGGAATCCTACGAGCAGTACTTC
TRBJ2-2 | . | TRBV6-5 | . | CASSYSGQDGGELFF | TGTGCCAGCAGTTACTCGGGACAAGACGGCGGGGAGCTGTTTTTT
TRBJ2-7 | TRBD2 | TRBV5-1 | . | CASSPQTGAGSYEQYF | TGCGCCAGCAGCCCCCAAACCGGAGCGGGGAGCTACGAGCAGTACTTC
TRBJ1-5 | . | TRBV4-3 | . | CASSRNTGNQPQHF | TGCGCCAGCAGCCGAAACACGGGAAATCAGCCCCAGCATTTT
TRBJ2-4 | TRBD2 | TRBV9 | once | CASSGTSGSYIQYF | TGTGCCAGCAGCGGGACTAGCGGGAGTTACATTCAGTACTTC
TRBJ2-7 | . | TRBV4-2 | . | CASSTVGAYEQYF | TGTGCCAGCAGCACAGTAGGTGCCTACGAGCAGTACTTC
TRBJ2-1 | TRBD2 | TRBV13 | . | CASSFGLAEYNEQFF | TGTGCCAGCAGCTTCGGACTAGCGGAGTACAATGAGCAGTTCTTC
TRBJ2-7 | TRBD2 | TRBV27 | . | CASSLAAGAFYEQYF | TGTGCCAGCAGTTTAGCGGCGGGAGCGTTTTACGAGCAGTACTTC
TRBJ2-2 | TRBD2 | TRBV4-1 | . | CASSQVGSQFPGGTGELFF | TGCGCCAGCAGCCAAGTTGGCTCCCAGTTCCCGGGGGGCACCGGGGAGCTGTTTTTT
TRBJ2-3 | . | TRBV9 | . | CASSVGLPGGTQYF | TGTGCCAGCAGCGTAGGGCTACCCGGCGGTACGCAGTATTTT
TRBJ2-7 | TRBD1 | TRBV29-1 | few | CSVADRAPGEQYF | TGCAGCGTCGCAGACAGGGCGCCGGGAGAGCAGTACTTC
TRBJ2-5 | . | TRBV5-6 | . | CASSLSETQYF | TGTGCCAGCAGCTTGTCCGAGACCCAGTACTTC
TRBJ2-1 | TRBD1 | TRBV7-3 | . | CASSPGTGGYNEQFF | TGTGCCAGCAGCCCAGGGACAGGGGGATACAATGAGCAGTTCTTC
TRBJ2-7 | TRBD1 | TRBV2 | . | CASSETGVSYEQYF | TGTGCCAGCAGTGAGACAGGGGTCTCTTACGAGCAGTACTTC
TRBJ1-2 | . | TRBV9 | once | CASSSGGAGYTF | TGTGCCAGCAGCTCCGGGGGGGCTGGCTACACCTTC
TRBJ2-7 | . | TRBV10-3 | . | CAITPNLQIEQYF | TGTGCCATCACCCCAAACCTACAAATCGAGCAGTACTTC
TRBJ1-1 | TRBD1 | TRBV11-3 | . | CASSPGTGQGMNTEAFF | TGTGCCAGCAGCCCAGGAACGGGACAGGGTATGAACACTGAAGCTTTCTTT
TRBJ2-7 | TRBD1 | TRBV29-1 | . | CSVATGTGTSYEQYF | TGCAGCGTCGCTACCGGGACAGGGACCTCCTACGAGCAGTACTTC
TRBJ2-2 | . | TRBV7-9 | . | CASSPPQGPGTGELFF | TGTGCCAGCAGCCCGCCACAGGGTCCGGGCACCGGGGAGCTGTTTTTT
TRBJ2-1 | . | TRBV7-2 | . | CASSVPDYNEQFF | TGTGCCAGTTCTGTCCCAGACTACAATGAGCAGTTCTTC
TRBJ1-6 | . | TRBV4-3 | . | CASSHLQTYNSPLHF | TGCGCCAGCAGCCACCTACAGACCTATAATTCACCCCTCCACTTT
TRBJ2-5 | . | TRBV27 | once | CASSLSGLRETQYF | TGTGCCAGCAGTTTAAGTGGCCTACGAGAGACCCAGTACTTC
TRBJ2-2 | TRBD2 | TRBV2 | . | CASDSGGKGGELFF | TGTGCCAGCGATAGCGGGGGAAAGGGCGGGGAGCTGTTTTTT
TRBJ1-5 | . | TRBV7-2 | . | CASSLESYSNQPQHF | TGTGCCAGCAGCCTAGAAAGCTATAGCAATCAGCCCCAGCATTTT
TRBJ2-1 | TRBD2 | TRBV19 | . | CASSPGLGYNEQFF | TGTGCCAGTAGTCCGGGACTAGGTTACAATGAGCAGTTCTTC
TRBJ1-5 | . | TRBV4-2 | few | CASSQAGAQPQHF | TGTGCCAGCAGCCAAGCAGGGGCCCAGCCCCAGCATTTT
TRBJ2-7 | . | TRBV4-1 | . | CASPRGVHEQYF | TGCGCCAGTCCTAGGGGGGTCCACGAGCAGTACTTC
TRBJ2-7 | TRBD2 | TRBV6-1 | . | CASTSGGDGSYEQYF | TGTGCCAGTACTAGCGGGGGGGATGGTTCCTACGAGCAGTACTTC
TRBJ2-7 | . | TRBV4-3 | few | CASSPTGYEQYF | TGCGCCAGCAGCCCTACGGGCTACGAGCAGTACTTC
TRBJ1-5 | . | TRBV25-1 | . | CAGPGVNFSNQPQHF | TGTGCCGGACCAGGCGTGAACTTTAGCAATCAGCCCCAGCATTTT
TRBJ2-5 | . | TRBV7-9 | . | CASSLVAVAETQYF | TGTGCCAGCAGCTTAGTGGCGGTTGCGGAGACCCAGTACTTC
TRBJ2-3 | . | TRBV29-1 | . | CSVEGLESDTQYF | TGCAGCGTTGAGGGGCTTGAGTCTGATACGCAGTATTTT